This TCR beta chain was captured by sequencing in a study of CD8 T cells in ankylosing spondylitis. Study-wide points: Among TCR beta sequences, a motif of eight or nine highly homologous variants appeared characteristic of ankylosing spondylitis blood. As reported, disease-linked clones showed significant enrichment in matched ankylosing spondylitis synovial fluid. Disease-linked clones displayed a CD8+ phenotype and appeared relatively rarely in peripheral blood.

On this clonotype: The antigen is undetermined.

As the method for making TCR beta libraries, quantitative 5'-RACE with molecular barcodes was used. TCRdb used MiXCR to reprocess the 5' RACE reads, holding one entry per CDR3 protein. The repertoire consists of about 130,000 distinct CDR3 sequences, with around 7.9% occurring once and the leading ten covering approximately 13%. This sequence originates from a female donor with ankylosing spondylitis or in good health (not recorded which). What was sequenced was blood, either unsorted or a sorted T cell fraction (not recorded which).

The CDR3 spells CASRVASGNYEQYF. The CDR3 nucleotides read TGCGCCAGCAGGGTTGCGTCGGGGAACTACGAGCAGTACTTC. The chain carries TRBV5-1 and TRBJ2-7; a weak D match, TRBD2 (5 bases). The CDR3 contains 14 residues. Trimming removed 5 bases from V and 3 bases from J, with 15 bases in between. The germline CDR1 and CDR2 sequences are SGHRS and YFSETQ.